Presented here are 2 T cell receptor beta chains from one specimen sequenced in a study of T cell repertoires in cytomegalovirus infection. TCRdb itself ran the reads through MiXCR, one entry per CDR3 protein. Of 500,000 to 600,000 distinct CDR3 sequences listed, 15% to 20% are singletons. What was sequenced was CD8+ T cells from PBMCs. Receptors originate from a human donor in good health (CMV status not recorded). Some clones in this sample may be carry-over from other donors' samples.

At least ten counts were recorded for this clonotype. V and J are TRBV7-9 and TRBJ1-1; D may be TRBD1 (6 bases). From germline, CDR1 is SEHNR and CDR2 FQNEAQ (reference sequence). The CDR3 contains 15 residues. Between the trimmed V and J ends, which lost 5 bases and 4 bases, there was a span of 17 bases. CDR3 sequence: CASSPDGRGSTEAFF. Written as DNA, the CDR3 is TGTGCCAGCAGCCCAGATGGGAGGGGGAGCACTGAAGCTTTCTTT.

The rearrangement joins TRBV25-1 to TRBJ1-1; D is possibly TRBD1 (5 bases). Germline values: CDR1 MGHDK, CDR2 SYGVNS. CDR3 length: 15 amino acids. The V and J ends lost 1 base and 1 base respectively, with 10 bases between them. CDR3 residues: CASSEWGSENTEAFF. The CDR3 DNA reads as TGTGCCAGCAGTGAATGGGGGTCAGAGAACACTGAAGCTTTCTTT.